The 10 T cell receptor beta chains below come from one sample, sequenced in a study of response to subunit inactivated influenza vaccine. Each CDR3 protein is one row after TCRdb ran MiXCR on the RT-PCR reads. The sample shows more than 450,000 distinct CDR3 sequences, 6.5% to 8% of them seen only once. The sequenced sample was PBMCs from blood, obtained around 25 months after vaccination. The receptor source for this set is a man aged 50 to 75 who received an inactivated influenza vaccine.

This chain links TRBV4-3 with TRBJ2-1, with 13 bases aligning to TRBD2. V dropped 1 base and J dropped 10; count of bases not matched to a gene: 10. The CDR3 is 17 amino acids. Germline loops: CDR1 LGHNA, CDR2 YSLEER. The DNA for the CDR3 is TGCGCCAGCAGCCAAGCCCCCCCGGGACTAGCGGGAAGGGAGCAGTTCTTC. As protein: CASSQAPPGLAGREQFF.

CDR3 loop: CASSQGLAGYSSQYF. The CDR3 DNA reads TGCGCCAGCAGCCAAGGCCTAGCGGGGTATTCGTCCCAGTACTTC. The V and J genes are TRBV4-1 and TRBJ2-5; 9 nucleotides align to TRBD2. The CDR3 has 15 amino acids. Germline V gene data show CDR1 as MGHRA and CDR2 as YSYEKL. The J segment lost 9 bases and the V segment lost 1 base, leaving 9 bases of the junction unmatched.

This clonotype came up a few times. The chain carries TRBV20-1 and TRBJ2-7; TRBD2 agrees at 7 bases. V dropped 7 bases and J dropped 3; count of bases not matched to a gene: 12. CDR1 and CDR2 (germline): DFQATT, SNEGSKA (reference sequence). This CDR3 has 14 amino acids. The CDR3 spells CSGGSGLPFYEQYF. In nucleotides, the CDR3 is TGCAGTGGTGGTAGCGGGTTACCCTTCTACGAGCAGTACTTC.

This clonotype showed up many times. The chain carries TRBV7-2 and TRBJ2-2, with D unclear. Trimming took off 11 bases at V and 6 bases at J, with 16 bases between the two ends. The CDR3 is 13 residues long. The germline V gene has CDR1 SGHTA and CDR2 FQGNSA. The chain's CDR3 is CASRPPGPGELFF. The CDR3 region has the DNA TGTGCCTCTAGACCCCCAGGACCCGGGGAGCTGTTTTTT.

The chain employs TRBV30 and TRBJ2-7, with unresolved D. Germline CDR1 GTSNPN, CDR2 SVGIG (reference sequence). This CDR3 is built from 14 residues. V lost 0 bases to trimming and J lost 1 base, with 10 bases between them. The CDR3 DNA reads TGTGCCTGGAGTGTACCCCAGGTTTCCTACGAGCAGTACTTC. Residues: CAWSVPQVSYEQYF.

The CDR3 coding sequence is TGCAGTGCTAGATGGACATCGGGCTCCTACGAGCAGTACTTC. Protein sequence: CSARWTSGSYEQYF. The chain has TRBV20-1 and TRBJ2-7, with a tentative D call TRBD1 (5 bases). The CDR3 is 14 residues long. Germline V gene sequence: CDR1 DFQATT, CDR2 SNEGSKA (reference sequence). The V end was cut by 2 bases, the J end by 0 bases, with 11 bases between.

This clonotype was observed many times. This rearrangement joins TRBV24-1 to TRBJ2-3; D remains ambiguous. Germline CDR1 and CDR2: KGHDR and SFDVKD. V was shortened by 5 bases and J by 0 bases, with 11 bases between the two germline ends. CDR3 length equals 15 residues. The CDR3 protein is CATSASLSSTDTQYF. The CDR3 DNA is TGTGCCACCAGTGCGAGTCTCTCTAGCACAGATACGCAGTATTTT.

This clonotype was seen repeatedly, ten times or more. The germline gene is not matched at one end of the junction; a read error may be the cause. The V and J genes are TRBV20-1 and TRBJ1-5, with TRBD1 matching over 7 bases. The CDR3 has 14 amino acids. Germline CDR1 DFQATT, CDR2 SNEGSKA (reference sequence). The CDR3 nucleotides are TGCAGTGTTAGACAGGGCGTTAGCAATCAGCCCCAGCATTTT. This gives the protein CSVRQGVSNQPQHF.

This clonotype was counted ten times or more. The V and J genes are TRBV5-1 and TRBJ2-1, with D unclear. CDR3 length: 15 residues. Germline loops: CDR1 SGHRS, CDR2 YFSETQ. The germline V and J ends were trimmed by 4 bases and 0 bases, with 11 bases remaining between them. CDR3 sequence reads: CASSTTRSSYNEQFF. The DNA of the CDR3 is TGCGCCAGCAGCACCACGCGATCCTCCTACAATGAGCAGTTCTTC. Supplemented by reference TRBV5-1 and TRBJ2-1, the full variable domain reads KAGVTQTPRYLIKTRGQQVTLSCSPISGHRSVSWYQQTPGQGLQFLFEYFSETQRNKGNFPGRFSGRQFSNSRSEMNVSTLELGDSALYLCASSTTRSSYNEQFFGPGTRLTVL.

This clonotype was detected many times. The chain uses TRBV10-3 and TRBJ2-5; possible D gene TRBD2, 6 bases. Germline loops: CDR1 ENHRY, CDR2 SYGVKD. The CDR3 spans 13 residues. Trimming took 6 bases from V and 0 from J, leaving 8 bases between them. The CDR3 nucleotides read TGTGCCATCAGGCGGGACTACCAAGAGACCCAGTACTTC. This encodes CAIRRDYQETQYF.